This entry describes one T cell receptor beta chain. Patients in Seattle were enrolled during active infection, then followed longitudinally. Trimming removed 6 bases from V and 9 bases from J, with 15 bases in between. The CDR3 totals 13 residues. This sample is part of a study of blood T cell repertoires in COVID-19. Study-wide context: Samples came from the United States, Italy and Spain, spanning acute and convalescent COVID-19.

Original processing notes: Quantification of nucleated cells was approximated via reference gene primer amplification. The assay was immunoSEQ multiplex PCR, and TCRdb's table has in-frame clones only and misses some. Clone size and V and J calls were adopted from that table, with D and trimming inferred from the DNA. In the table there are a few hundred thousand clones, 91% of which are singletons. This receptor was identified in a person aged 18-29 years with COVID-19, enrolled during active disease. Material: peripheral blood. The chain couples TRBV12-3 or TRBV12-4 to TRBJ2-1; D is perhaps TRBD2 (5 bases). The CDR3 sequence is CASRSSLAAEQFF. The CDR3 DNA follows: TGTGCCAGCAGGTCCAGTCTAGCAGCTGAGCAGTTCTTC.